A selection of T cell receptor beta chains follows, all from one sample in a study of STAT5B mutations in CD4+ large granular lymphocyte leukemia. Measured with immunoSEQ multiplex PCR; TCRdb has only the in-frame clones, and not every one. The data show 450 to 650 clones, roughly 65% seen once. Source material: PBMCs. Every receptor here comes from a woman in her forties or fifties with CD4+ T-cell large granular lymphocyte leukemia. Each CDR3 is given with its conserved first and last residue. The order of the fields is D gene, V gene, J gene, clone size, CDR3 length, CDR3 DNA, CDR3 protein. The D gene is left open where the match is weak. The size field is filled for only some rows; it gives once, few, many or a size class.

.	TRBV30	TRBJ1-1	.	17	TGTGCCTGGAGTGGGCTTGGGACGGGACCTATGAACACTGAAGCTTTCTTT	CAWSGLGTGPMNTEAFF
.	TRBV6-9	TRBJ1-1	.	12	TGTGCCAGCAGTTACGGGGGCACTGAAGCTTTCTTT	CASSYGGTEAFF
TRBD2	TRBV7-8	TRBJ2-5	few	17	TGTGCCAGCAGCTTGGGACTAGCGGGAGGGCGTACCGAGACCCAGTACTTC	CASSLGLAGGRTETQYF
TRBD2	TRBV4-3	TRBJ2-2	.	17	TGCGCCAGCAGCCAAGATCGGAGAGCGGGAGGTGGCGGGGAGCTGTTTTTT	CASSQDRRAGGGGELFF
.	TRBV10-3	TRBJ1-2	.	12	TGTGCCATCACCGAGAGGGGGGGAGGCTACACCTTC	CAITERGGGYTF
.	TRBV30	TRBJ1-2	large	13	TGTGCCTGGATGCGGACGGATAACTATGGCTACACCTTC	CAWMRTDNYGYTF
.	TRBV19	TRBJ2-1	.	15	TGTGCCAGTAGTATCGCAAGAAGCTCCTACAATGAGCAGTTCTTC	CASSIARSSYNEQFF
.	TRBV7-2	TRBJ2-7	.	15	TGTGCCAGCAGCTCCTTGGGGCAGGGTCGCGACGAGCAGTACTTC	CASSSLGQGRDEQYF
.	TRBV6-5	TRBJ2-5	large	14	TGTGCCAGCAGCCCGGGACAAAACCAAGAGACCCAGTACTTC	CASSPGQNQETQYF
.	TRBV11-2	TRBJ2-1	.	14	TGTGCCAGCAGGGCTAGCGACTCCTACAATGAGCAGTTCTTC	CASRASDSYNEQFF
.	TRBV19	TRBJ2-1	.	13	TGTGCCAGTAGTATAGGCTACTTCAATGAGCAGTTCTTC	CASSIGYFNEQFF
TRBD1	TRBV19	TRBJ2-7	once	15	TGTGCCAGTAGTAAAACAGGGGGTTACGGCTACGAGCAGTACTTC	CASSKTGGYGYEQYF
TRBD2	TRBV2	TRBJ2-3	.	15	TGTGCCAGCAGCCTTATGGGGCGGGAGGCGGATACGCAGTATTTT	CASSLMGREADTQYF
.	TRBV6-1	TRBJ2-7	.	13	TGTGCCAGCAGTGAATCGGGCCTCCCGCAGCAGTACTTC	CASSESGLPQQYF
.	TRBV10-3	TRBJ1-5	large	14	TGTGCCATCAGTCCGGGTGTGAGCAATCAGCCCCAGCATTTT	CAISPGVSNQPQHF
TRBD2	TRBV7-2	TRBJ2-1	.	16	TGTGCCAGCAGCTTAGCATTAAGCGGGAGGGCCAATGAGCAGTTCTTC	CASSLALSGRANEQFF
.	TRBV10-3	TRBJ1-5	.	12	TGTGCCATCAGTGATAGCAATCAGCCCCAGCATTTT	CAISDSNQPQHF
.	TRBV9	TRBJ2-7	.	15	TGTGCCAGCAGCCCCGGACCTGACCCTTCCTACGAGCAGTACTTC	CASSPGPDPSYEQYF